This T cell receptor beta chain is drawn from a study of T cell responses to AZD1222 COVID-19 vaccine. Findings of the study overall: A reported finding is that nearly half of spike-specific TCRs target unmutated variant regions. Donors were largely white British and mainly female; clonal diversity was possibly underestimated. In all cases, repertoires were sampled only after the peak T cell response.

Deletions cut 2 bases from V and 5 bases from J, with 13 bases between. CDR1 MNHEY and CDR2 SVGEGT come from the germline V gene. CDR3 length: 15 amino acids. Comment on this clone: Its specificity is unknown.

The assay was immunoSEQ multiplex PCR, and TCRdb's table has in-frame clones only and misses some. This sample has approximately 150,000 clones, with 92% found just once. The V and J genes are TRBV6-2 or TRBV6-3 and TRBJ2-1, with D possibly being TRBD2 (5 bases). The origin of this receptor is an adult who received the AZD1222 COVID-19 vaccine. Sequences were derived from peripheral blood, sampled 28 days after the second AZD1222 dose. CDR3 residues: CASSYRLASHNEQFF. The CDR3 bases are TGTGCCAGCAGTTACCGGCTGGCTAGCCACAATGAGCAGTTCTTC.